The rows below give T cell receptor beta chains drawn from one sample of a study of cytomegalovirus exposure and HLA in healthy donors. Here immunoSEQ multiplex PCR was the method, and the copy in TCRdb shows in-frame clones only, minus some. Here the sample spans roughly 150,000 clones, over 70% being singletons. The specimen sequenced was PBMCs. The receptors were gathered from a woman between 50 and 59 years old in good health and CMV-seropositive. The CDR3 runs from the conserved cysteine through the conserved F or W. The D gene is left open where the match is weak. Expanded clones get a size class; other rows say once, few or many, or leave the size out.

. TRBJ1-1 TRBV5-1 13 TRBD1 CASSDRVRTEAFF TGCGCCAGCAGCGACAGGGTGCGCACTGAAGCTTTCTTT
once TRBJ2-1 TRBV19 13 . CASSIENLNEQFF TGTGCCAGTAGTATAGAAAATCTTAATGAGCAGTTCTTC
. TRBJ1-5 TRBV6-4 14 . CANQRGIRDQPQHF TGTGCCAACCAGCGGGGGATTCGGGATCAGCCCCAGCATTTT
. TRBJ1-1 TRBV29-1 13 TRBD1 CSGLQGTGTEAFF TGCAGCGGACTACAGGGGACGGGCACTGAAGCTTTCTTT
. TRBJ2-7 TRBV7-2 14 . CASSFGGATYEQYF TGTGCCAGCAGTTTCGGGGGTGCCACCTACGAGCAGTACTTC
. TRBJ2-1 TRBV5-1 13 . CASSLLQDNEQFF TGCGCCAGCAGCTTGCTCCAGGACAATGAGCAGTTCTTC
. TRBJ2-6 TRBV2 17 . CASSLGSPFSGANVLTF TGTGCCAGCAGTTTGGGCAGCCCCTTCTCTGGGGCCAACGTCCTGACTTTC
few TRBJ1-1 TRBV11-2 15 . CASSLAQGLNTEAFF TGTGCCAGCAGCTTAGCCCAGGGGCTGAACACTGAAGCTTTCTTT
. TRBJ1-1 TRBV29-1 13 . CSVVGQLNTEAFF TGCAGCGTTGTTGGACAGCTGAACACTGAAGCTTTCTTT
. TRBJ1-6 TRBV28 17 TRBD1 CASSFSRQGSYNSPLHF TGTGCCAGCAGTTTCTCCCGACAGGGCTCCTATAATTCACCCCTCCACTTT
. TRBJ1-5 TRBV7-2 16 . CASSNLGAGVYQPQHF TGTGCCAGCAGCAATCTCGGGGCAGGGGTTTATCAGCCCCAGCATTTT
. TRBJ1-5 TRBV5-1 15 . CASSLGGISNQPQHF TGCGCCAGCAGCTTGGGAGGGATCAGCAATCAGCCCCAGCATTTT
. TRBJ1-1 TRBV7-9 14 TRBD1 CASSPGQENTEAFF TGTGCCAGCAGCCCCGGACAGGAGAACACTGAAGCTTTCTTT
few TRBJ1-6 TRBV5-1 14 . CASSLGGWGSPLHF TGCGCCAGCAGCTTGGGGGGCTGGGGCTCACCCCTCCACTTT
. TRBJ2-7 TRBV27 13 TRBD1 CASGSRGYYEQYF TGTGCCAGCGGAAGCAGGGGGTACTACGAGCAGTACTTC
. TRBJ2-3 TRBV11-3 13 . CASSQTPGDTQYF TGTGCCAGCAGCCAGACTCCCGGTGATACGCAGTATTTT
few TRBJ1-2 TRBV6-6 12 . CASFTGNYGYTF TGTGCCAGTTTTACAGGAAACTATGGCTACACCTTC
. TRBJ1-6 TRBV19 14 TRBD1 CASSTDRVDSPLHF TGTGCCAGTAGTACGGACAGGGTAGACTCACCCCTCCACTTT
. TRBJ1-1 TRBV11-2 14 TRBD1 CASSFWGQDTEAFF TGTGCCAGCAGCTTTTGGGGACAGGACACTGAAGCTTTCTTT
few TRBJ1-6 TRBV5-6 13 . CASSLGQYSPLHF TGTGCCAGCAGCTTGGGACAATACTCACCCCTCCACTTT
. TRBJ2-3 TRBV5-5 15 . CASSLEWSGGDTQYF TGTGCCAGCAGCTTGGAATGGTCCGGCGGGGATACGCAGTATTTT
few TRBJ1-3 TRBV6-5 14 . CASSPQEFGNTIYF TGTGCCAGCAGTCCACAGGAGTTTGGAAACACCATATATTTT
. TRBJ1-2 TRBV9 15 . CASSSRTDVPYGYTF TGTGCCAGCAGCTCACGGACAGATGTCCCTTATGGCTACACCTTC
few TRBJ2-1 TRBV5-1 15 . CASKPDTNEYNEQFF TGCGCCAGCAAACCCGACACCAACGAATACAATGAGCAGTTCTTC
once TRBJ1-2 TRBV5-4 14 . CASSWPGTKDGYTF TGTGCCAGCAGCTGGCCCGGGACAAAAGATGGCTACACCTTC
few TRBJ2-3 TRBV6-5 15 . CASSYLSGDTDTQYF TGTGCCAGCAGTTACCTGTCGGGGGACACAGATACGCAGTATTTT
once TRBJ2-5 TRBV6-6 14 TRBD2 CASSFSGAEETQYF TGTGCCAGCAGTTTTAGCGGGGCCGAAGAGACCCAGTACTTC
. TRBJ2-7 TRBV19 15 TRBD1 CASSAGQGARYEQYF TGTGCCAGTAGTGCCGGACAGGGGGCAAGGTACGAGCAGTACTTC
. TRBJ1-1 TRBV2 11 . CASSEEIEAFF TGTGCCAGCAGTGAAGAAATAGAAGCTTTCTTT
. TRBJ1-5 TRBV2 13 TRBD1 CASSLDRDQPQHF TGTGCCAGCAGTCTGGACAGGGATCAGCCCCAGCATTTT
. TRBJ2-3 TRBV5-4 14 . CASSKHLVADTQYF TGTGCCAGCAGCAAGCACTTAGTAGCAGATACGCAGTATTTT
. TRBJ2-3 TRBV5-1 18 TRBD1 CASSLMRTGGDRPDTQYF TGCGCCAGCAGCTTGATGCGGACAGGGGGCGATCGTCCAGATACGCAGTATTTT
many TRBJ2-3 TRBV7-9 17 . CASSFRARVYSTDTQYF TGTGCCAGCAGCTTCAGAGCGAGGGTCTATTCCACAGATACGCAGTATTTT
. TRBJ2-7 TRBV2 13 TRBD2 CASSEWDYYEQYF TGTGCCAGCAGTGAATGGGACTACTACGAGCAGTACTTC
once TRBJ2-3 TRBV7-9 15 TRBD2 CASSSSGGRTDTQYF TGTGCCAGCAGCTCTTCGGGGGGGCGGACAGATACGCAGTATTTT